This T cell receptor beta chain comes out of a study of blood T cell repertoires in COVID-19. Study background: The samples span acute and convalescent COVID-19 from the United States, Italy and Spain. PBMCs, B-cell-depleted T cells, or T cells provided the cDNA or gDNA that made up the material.

Authors' data handling: Estimation of nucleated cell counts relied on the amplification of reference gene primers. The table came from immunoSEQ multiplex PCR; TCRdb's copy has only in-frame clones and leaves some out. For V, J and clone size, that table is used; D and trimming come from the DNA. The repertoire includes around 300,000 clones, roughly 89% of them detected once, and 0.9% to 1% sits in the top ten. CDR3 length: 13 residues. V lost 2 bases to trimming and J lost 6 bases, with 10 bases between them. Germline lookup yields CDR1 SGHAT and CDR2 FQDESV (reference sequence). The sequenced sample was peripheral blood. The receptor comes from a woman aged 40 to 50 who had recovered from COVID-19. The chain is built from TRBV11-1 and TRBJ1-1; D call uncertain. The CDR3 DNA reads as TGTGCCAGCAGCTTAAACCGTTACTCTGAAGCTTTCTTT. It yields the protein CASSLNRYSEAFF. The full variable domain, in which reference TRBV11-1 and TRBJ1-1 provide the parts outside the CDR3, is EAEVAQSPRYKITEKSQAVAFWCDPISGHATLYWYRQILGQGPELLVQFQDESVVDDSQLPKDRFSAERLKGVDSTLKIQPAELGDSAMYLCASSLNRYSEAFFGQGTRLTVV.